This record covers a single TCR beta chain. This sample was taken from a study of control samples from healthy donors and cancer patients. TCRdb keeps only in-frame clones here, not all; method: immunoSEQ multiplex PCR. This table holds 75,000 to 95,000 clones, around nine tenths found once. The sequencing sample was made of PBMCs. This clonotype was obtained from a woman between 45 and 65 years old with colorectal cancer.

The CDR3 DNA reads as TGCGCCAGCAGCTTAACAGGGGATAGTCGCACAGATACGCAGTATTTT. This codes for CASSLTGDSRTDTQYF. The rearrangement joins TRBV5-1 to TRBJ2-3, with 7 positions matching TRBD1. CDR3 length: 16 residues. Per the germline V gene, CDR1 is SGHRS and CDR2 is YFSETQ. After removal of 2 bases from V and 1 base from J, the junction contained 7 bases not matched to a gene. The complete variable domain, with remaining parts taken from reference TRBV5-1 and TRBJ2-3, reads KAGVTQTPRYLIKTRGQQVTLSCSPISGHRSVSWYQQTPGQGLQFLFEYFSETQRNKGNFPGRFSGRQFSNSRSEMNVSTLELGDSALYLCASSLTGDSRTDTQYFGPGTRLTVL.